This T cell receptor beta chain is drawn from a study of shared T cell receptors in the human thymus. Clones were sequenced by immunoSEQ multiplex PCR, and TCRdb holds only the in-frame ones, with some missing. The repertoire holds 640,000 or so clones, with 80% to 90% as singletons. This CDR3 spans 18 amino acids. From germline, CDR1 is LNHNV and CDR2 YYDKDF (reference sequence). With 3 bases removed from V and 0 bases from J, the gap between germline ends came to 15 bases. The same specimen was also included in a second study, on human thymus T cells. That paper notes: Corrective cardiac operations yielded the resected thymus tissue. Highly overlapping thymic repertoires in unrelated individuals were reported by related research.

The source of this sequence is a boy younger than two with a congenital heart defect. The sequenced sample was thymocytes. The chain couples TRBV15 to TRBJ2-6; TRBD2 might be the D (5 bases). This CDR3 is CATSSPPSTSSGANVLTF. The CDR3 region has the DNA TGTGCCACCAGCAGCCCCCCCTCCACTAGCTCTGGGGCCAACGTCCTGACTTTC.